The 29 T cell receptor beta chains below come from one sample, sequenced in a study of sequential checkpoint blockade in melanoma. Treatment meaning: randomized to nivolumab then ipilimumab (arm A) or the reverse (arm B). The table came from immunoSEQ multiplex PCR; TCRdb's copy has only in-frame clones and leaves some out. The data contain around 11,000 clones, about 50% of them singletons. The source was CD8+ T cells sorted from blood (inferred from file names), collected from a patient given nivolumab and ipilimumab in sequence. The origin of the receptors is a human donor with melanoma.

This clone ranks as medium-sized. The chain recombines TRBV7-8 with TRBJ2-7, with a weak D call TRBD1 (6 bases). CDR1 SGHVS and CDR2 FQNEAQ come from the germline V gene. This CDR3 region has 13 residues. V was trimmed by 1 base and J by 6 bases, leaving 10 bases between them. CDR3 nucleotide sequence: TGTGCCAGCAGCTTAGTACAGGGTGGCGAGCAGTACTTC. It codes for CASSLVQGGEQYF.

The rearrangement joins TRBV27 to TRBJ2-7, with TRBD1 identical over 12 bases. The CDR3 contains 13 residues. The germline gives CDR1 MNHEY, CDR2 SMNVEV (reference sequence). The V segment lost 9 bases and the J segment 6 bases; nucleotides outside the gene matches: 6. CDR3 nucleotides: TGTGCCAGTAGGGACAGGGGGCTCATCGAGCAGTACTTC. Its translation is CASRDRGLIEQYF.

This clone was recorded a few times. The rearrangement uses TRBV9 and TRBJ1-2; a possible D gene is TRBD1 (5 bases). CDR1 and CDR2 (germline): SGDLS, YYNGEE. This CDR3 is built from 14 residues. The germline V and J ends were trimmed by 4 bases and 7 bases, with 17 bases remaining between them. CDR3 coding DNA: TGTGCCAGCAGCCCAAGTGGGGGGTTAGGTGGCTACACCTTC. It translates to CASSPSGGLGGYTF.

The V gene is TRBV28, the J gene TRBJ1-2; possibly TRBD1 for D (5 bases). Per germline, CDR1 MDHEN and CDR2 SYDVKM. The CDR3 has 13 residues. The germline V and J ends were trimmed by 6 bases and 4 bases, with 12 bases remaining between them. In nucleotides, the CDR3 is TGTGCCAGCAGGGCAGGGCGCGGCTATGGCTACACCTTC. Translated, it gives CASRAGRGYGYTF.

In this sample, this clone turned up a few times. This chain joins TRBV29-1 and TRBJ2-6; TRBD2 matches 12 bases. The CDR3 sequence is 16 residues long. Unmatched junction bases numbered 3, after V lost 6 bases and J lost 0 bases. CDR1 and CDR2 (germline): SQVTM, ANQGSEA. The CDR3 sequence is CSVLAGGPSGANVLTF. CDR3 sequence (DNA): TGCAGCGTCCTAGCGGGAGGGCCCTCTGGGGCCAACGTCCTGACTTTC.

Written as DNA, the CDR3 is TGTGCCAGCAGCTTAGGTCAGGGGTTTACCAAAAACATTCAGTACTTC. This encodes CASSLGQGFTKNIQYF. This sequence joins TRBV11-2 and TRBJ2-4; D is possibly TRBD1 (6 bases). CDR3 size: 16 residues. The germline gives CDR1 SGHAT, CDR2 FQNNGV. V was clipped by 1 base and J by 2 bases, with 12 bases between them.

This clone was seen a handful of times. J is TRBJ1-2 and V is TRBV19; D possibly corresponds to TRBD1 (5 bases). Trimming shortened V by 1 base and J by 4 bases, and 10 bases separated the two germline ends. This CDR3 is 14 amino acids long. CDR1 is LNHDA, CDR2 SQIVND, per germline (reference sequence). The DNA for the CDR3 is TGTGCCAGTAGTATAGGGGGCGCCGGCTATGGCTACACCTTC. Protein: CASSIGGAGYGYTF.

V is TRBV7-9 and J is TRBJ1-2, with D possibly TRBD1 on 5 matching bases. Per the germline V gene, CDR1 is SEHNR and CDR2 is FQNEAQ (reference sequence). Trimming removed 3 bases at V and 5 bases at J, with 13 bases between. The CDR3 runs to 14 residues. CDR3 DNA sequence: TGTGCCAGCAGCTTGGAGACAGAGACTTATGGCTACACCTTC. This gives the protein CASSLETETYGYTF. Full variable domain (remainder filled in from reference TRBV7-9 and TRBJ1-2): DTGVSQNPRHKITKRGQNVTFRCDPISEHNRLYWYRQTLGQGPEFLTYFQNEAQLEKSRLLSDRFSAERPKGSFSTLEIQRTEQGDSAMYLCASSLETETYGYTFGSGTRLTVV.

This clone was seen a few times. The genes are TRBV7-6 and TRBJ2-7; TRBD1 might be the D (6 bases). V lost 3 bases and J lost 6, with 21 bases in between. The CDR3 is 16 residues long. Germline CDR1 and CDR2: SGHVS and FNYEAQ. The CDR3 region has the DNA TGTGCCAGCAGCTTTACCTCCGCAGGGGATCGGGGCGAGCAGTACTTC. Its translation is CASSFTSAGDRGEQYF.

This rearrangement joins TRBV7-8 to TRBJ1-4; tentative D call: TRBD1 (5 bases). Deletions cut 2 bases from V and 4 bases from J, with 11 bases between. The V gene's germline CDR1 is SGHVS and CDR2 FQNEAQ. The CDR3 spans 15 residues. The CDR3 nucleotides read TGTGCCAGCAGCTTATATACAGGCGGTAATGAAAAACTGTTTTTT. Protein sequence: CASSLYTGGNEKLFF.

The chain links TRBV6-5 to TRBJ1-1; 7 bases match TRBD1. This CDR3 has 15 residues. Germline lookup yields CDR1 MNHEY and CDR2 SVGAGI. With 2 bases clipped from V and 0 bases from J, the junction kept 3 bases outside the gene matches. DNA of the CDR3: TGTGCCAGCAGTTACGCGGGACAGTTGAACACTGAAGCTTTCTTT. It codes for CASSYAGQLNTEAFF.

CDR3 sequence: CASSLSLAGGSTDTQYF. As DNA, the CDR3 is TGTGCCAGCAGCCTCTCACTAGCGGGAGGGAGCACAGATACGCAGTATTTT. This chain connects TRBV2 to TRBJ2-3, with 13 bases aligning to TRBD2. V trimming: 6 bases; J trimming: 0 bases; junction bases outside the gene matches: 6. Germline V CDR1 and CDR2: SNHLY, FYNNEI. CDR3 size: 17 residues.

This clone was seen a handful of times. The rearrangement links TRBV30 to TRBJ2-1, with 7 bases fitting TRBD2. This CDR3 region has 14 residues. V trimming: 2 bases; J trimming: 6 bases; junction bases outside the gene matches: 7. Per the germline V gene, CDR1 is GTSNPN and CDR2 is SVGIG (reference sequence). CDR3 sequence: CAWSTIGGSNEQFF. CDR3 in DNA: TGTGCCTGGAGTACGATCGGGGGGAGCAATGAGCAGTTCTTC.

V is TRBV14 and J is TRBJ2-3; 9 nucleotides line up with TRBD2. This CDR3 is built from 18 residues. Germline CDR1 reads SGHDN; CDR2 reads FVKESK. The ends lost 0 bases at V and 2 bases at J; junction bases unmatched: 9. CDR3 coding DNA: TGTGCCAGCAGCCAAGATTTTGCTAGCGGGACCTTCACAGATACGCAGTATTTT. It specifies CASSQDFASGTFTDTQYF.

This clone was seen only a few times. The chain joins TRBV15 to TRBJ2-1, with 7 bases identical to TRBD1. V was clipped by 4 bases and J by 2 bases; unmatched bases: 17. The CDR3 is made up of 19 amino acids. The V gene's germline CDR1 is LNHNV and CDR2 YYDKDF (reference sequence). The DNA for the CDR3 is TGTGCCACCAGCACAACCTACCGGGACAGAAGTGGCCCCTACAATGAGCAGTTCTTC. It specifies CATSTTYRDRSGPYNEQFF.

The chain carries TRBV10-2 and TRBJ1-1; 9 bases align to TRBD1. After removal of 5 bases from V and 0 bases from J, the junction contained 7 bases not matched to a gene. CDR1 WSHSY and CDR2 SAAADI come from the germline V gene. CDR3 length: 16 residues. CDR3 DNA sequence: TGCGCCAGCAGTCCCCGGGACAGGGAGATGAACACTGAAGCTTTCTTT. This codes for CASSPRDREMNTEAFF.

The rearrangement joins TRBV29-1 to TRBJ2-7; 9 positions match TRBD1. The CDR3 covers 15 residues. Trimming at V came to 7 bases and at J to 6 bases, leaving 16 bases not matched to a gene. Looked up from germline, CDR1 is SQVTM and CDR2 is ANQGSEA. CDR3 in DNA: TGCAGCGCGGGACAGGGCTCAACGAGCAGCAGCGAGCAGTACTTC. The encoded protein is CSAGQGSTSSSEQYF.

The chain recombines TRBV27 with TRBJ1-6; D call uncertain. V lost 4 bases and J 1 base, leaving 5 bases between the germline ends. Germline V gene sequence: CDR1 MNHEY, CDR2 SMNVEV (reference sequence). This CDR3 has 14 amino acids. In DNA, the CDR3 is TGTGCCAGCAGTTACCGGTCCTATAATTCACCCCTCCACTTT. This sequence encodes CASSYRSYNSPLHF.

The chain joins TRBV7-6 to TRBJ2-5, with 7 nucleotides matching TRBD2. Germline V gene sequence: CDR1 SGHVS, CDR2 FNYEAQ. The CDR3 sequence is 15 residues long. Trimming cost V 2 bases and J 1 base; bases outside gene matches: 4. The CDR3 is CASSLLADFQETQYF. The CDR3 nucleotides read TGTGCCAGCAGCTTACTAGCGGACTTCCAAGAGACCCAGTACTTC. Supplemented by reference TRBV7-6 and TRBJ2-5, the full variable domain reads GAGVSQSPRYKVTKRGQDVALRCDPISGHVSLYWYRQALGQGPEFLTYFNYEAQQDKSGLPNDRFSAERPEGSISTLTIQRTEQRDSAMYRCASSLLADFQETQYFGPGTRLLVL.

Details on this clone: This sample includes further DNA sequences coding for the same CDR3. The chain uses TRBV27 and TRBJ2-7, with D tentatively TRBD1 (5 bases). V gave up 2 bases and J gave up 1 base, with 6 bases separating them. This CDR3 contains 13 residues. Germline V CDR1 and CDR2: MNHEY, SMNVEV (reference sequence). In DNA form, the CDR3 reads TGTGCCAGCAGTTTACAGGGATCCTACGAGCAGTACTTC. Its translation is CASSLQGSYEQYF.

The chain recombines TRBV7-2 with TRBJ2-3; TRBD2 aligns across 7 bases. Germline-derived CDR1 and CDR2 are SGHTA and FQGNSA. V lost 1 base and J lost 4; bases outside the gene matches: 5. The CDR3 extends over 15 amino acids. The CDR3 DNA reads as TGTGCCAGCAGCTTAGTTGGCGGGAGCCCAGATACGCAGTATTTT. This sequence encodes CASSLVGGSPDTQYF.

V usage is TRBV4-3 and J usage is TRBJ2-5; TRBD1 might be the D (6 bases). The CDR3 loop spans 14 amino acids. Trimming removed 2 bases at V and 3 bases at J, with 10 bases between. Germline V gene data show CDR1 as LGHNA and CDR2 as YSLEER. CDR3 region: CASSQSHREETQYF. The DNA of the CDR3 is TGCGCCAGCAGCCAATCTCACAGGGAAGAGACCCAGTACTTC.

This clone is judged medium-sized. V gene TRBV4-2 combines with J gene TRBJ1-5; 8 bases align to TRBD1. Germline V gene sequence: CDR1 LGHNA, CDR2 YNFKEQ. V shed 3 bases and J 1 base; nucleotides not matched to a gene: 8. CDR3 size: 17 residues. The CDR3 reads CASSQMTGEGSNQPQHF. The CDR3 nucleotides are TGTGCCAGCAGCCAGATGACAGGGGAGGGGAGCAATCAGCCCCAGCATTTT.

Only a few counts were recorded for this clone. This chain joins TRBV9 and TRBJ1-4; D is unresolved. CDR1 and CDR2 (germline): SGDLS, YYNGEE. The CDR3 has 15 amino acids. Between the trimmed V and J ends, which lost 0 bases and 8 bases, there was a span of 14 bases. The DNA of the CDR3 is TGTGCCAGCAGCGTAGAAGGAACAGCCGACGAAAAACTGTTTTTT. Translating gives CASSVEGTADEKLFF. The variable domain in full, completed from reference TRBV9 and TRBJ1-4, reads DSGVTQTPKHLITATGQRVTLRCSPRSGDLSVYWYQQSLDQGLQFLIQYYNGEERAKGNILERFSAQQFPDLHSELNLSSLELGDSALYFCASSVEGTADEKLFFGSGTQLSVL.

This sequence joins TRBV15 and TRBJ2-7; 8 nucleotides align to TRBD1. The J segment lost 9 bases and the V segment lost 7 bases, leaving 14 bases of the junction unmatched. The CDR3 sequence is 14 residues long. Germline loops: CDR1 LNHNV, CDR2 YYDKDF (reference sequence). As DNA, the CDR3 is TGTGCCACCAATCCCGTCAGGGGGCTGGTCGGGCAGTACTTC. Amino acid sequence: CATNPVRGLVGQYF.

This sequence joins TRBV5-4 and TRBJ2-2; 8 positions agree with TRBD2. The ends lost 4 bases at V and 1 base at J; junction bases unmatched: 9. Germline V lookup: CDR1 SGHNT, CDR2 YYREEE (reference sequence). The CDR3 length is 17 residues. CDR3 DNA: TGTGCCAGCAGCCACCCCACTAGCGGCCTGAACACCGGGGAGCTGTTTTTT. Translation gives CASSHPTSGLNTGELFF.

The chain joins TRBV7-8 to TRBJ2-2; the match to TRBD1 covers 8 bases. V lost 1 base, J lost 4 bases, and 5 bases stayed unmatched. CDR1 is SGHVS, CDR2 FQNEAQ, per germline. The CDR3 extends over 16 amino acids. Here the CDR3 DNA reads TGTGCCAGCAGCTTAGAACAGGGGGGAGGCACCGGGGAGCTGTTTTTT. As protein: CASSLEQGGGTGELFF.

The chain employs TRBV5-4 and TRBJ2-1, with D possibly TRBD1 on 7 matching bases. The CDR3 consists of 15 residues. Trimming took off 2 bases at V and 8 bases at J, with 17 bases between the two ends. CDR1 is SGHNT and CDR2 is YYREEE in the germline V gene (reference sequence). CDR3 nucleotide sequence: TGTGCCAGCAGCTTTGGAGGGGGCGCTGAGGATGAGCAGTTCTTC. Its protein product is CASSFGGGAEDEQFF.

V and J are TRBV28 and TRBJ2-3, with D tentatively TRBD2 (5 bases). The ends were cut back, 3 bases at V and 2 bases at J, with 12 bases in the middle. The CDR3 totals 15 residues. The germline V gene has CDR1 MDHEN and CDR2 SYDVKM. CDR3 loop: CASSFQSGNTDTQYF. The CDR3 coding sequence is TGTGCCAGCAGTTTTCAAAGCGGCAACACAGATACGCAGTATTTT. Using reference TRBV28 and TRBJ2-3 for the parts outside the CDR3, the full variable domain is DVKVTQSSRYLVKRTGEKVFLECVQDMDHENMFWYRQDPGLGLRLIYFSYDVKMKEKGDIPEGYSVSREKKERFSLILESASTNQTSMYLCASSFQSGNTDTQYFGPGTRLTVL.